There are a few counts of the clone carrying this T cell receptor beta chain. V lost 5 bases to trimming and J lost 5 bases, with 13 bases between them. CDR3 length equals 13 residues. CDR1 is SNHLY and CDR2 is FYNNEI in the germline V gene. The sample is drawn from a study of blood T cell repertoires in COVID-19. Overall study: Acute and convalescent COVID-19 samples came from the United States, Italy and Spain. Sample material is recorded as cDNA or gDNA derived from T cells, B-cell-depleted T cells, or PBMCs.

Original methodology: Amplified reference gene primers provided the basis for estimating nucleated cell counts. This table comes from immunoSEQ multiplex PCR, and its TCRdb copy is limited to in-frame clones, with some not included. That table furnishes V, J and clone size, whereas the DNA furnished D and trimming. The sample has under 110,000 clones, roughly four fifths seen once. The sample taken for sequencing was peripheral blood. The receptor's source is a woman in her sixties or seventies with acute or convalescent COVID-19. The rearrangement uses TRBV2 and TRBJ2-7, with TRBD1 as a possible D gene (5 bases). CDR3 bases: TGTGCCAGCAGTCGAGACCAGGGCCACGAGCAGTACTTC. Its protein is CASSRDQGHEQYF.